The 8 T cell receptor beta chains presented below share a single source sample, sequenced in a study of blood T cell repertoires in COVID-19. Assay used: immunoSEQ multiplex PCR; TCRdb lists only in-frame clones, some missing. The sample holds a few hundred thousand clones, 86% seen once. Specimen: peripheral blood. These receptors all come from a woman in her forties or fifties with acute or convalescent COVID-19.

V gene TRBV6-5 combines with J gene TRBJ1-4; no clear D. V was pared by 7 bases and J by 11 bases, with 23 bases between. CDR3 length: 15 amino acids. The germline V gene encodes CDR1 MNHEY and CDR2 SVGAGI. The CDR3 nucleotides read TGTGCCAGCACCCCAAAATTTGCGGGCACCTTTAAACTGTTTTTT. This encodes CASTPKFAGTFKLFF.

In DNA form, the CDR3 reads TGTGCCAGCAGTTTAGAGGCTGGCTCCTACACAGATACGCAGTATTTT. Translation: CASSLEAGSYTDTQYF. The rearrangement uses TRBV28 and TRBJ2-3; D call uncertain. V shed 2 bases and J shed 2 bases, with 14 bases lying between them. This CDR3 contains 16 residues. Germline values: CDR1 MDHEN, CDR2 SYDVKM.

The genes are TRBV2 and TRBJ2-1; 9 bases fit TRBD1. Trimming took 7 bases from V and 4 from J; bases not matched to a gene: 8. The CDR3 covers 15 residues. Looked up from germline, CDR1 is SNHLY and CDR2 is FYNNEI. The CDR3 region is CASTGGTGPYNEQFF. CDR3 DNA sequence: TGTGCCAGCACCGGGGGGACAGGGCCTTACAATGAGCAGTTCTTC.

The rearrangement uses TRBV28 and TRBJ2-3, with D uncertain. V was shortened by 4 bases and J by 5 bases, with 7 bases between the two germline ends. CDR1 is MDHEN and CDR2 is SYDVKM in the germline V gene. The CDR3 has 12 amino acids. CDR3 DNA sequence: TGTGCCAGCAGTTCTTTACTAGATACGCAGTATTTT. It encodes CASSSLLDTQYF.

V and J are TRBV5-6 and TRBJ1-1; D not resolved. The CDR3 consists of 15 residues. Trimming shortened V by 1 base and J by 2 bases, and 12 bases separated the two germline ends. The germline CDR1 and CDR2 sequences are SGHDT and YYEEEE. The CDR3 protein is CASSLWSRENTEAFF. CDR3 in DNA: TGTGCCAGCAGCTTGTGGAGCAGAGAAAACACTGAAGCTTTCTTT.

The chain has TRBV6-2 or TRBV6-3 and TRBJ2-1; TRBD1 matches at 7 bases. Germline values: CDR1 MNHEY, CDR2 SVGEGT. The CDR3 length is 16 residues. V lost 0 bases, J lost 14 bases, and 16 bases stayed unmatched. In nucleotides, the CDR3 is TGTGCCAGCAGTTACTCGAATCTGCGGTCAGGGGGTCTCGAGTTCTTC. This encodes CASSYSNLRSGGLEFF.

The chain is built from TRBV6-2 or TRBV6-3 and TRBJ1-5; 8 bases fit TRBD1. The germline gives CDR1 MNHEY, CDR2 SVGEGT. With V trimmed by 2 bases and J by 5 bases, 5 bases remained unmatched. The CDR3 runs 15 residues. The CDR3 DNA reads TGTGCCAGCAGTTACCGAGACAGGGGACATCAGCCCCAGCATTTT. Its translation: CASSYRDRGHQPQHF.

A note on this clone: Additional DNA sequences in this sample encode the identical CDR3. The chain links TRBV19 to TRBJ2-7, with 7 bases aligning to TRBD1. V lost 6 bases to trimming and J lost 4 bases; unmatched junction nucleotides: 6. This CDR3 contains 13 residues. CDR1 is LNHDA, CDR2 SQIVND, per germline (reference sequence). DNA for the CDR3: TGTGCCAGTAGCCCGGGACAGACGTACGAGCAGTACTTC. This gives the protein CASSPGQTYEQYF.